The table lists the clone carrying this TCR beta chain with a few counts. The data originate from a study of a mutant IDH1 vaccine in newly diagnosed glioma. Indicated time point: baseline, week 1 (first vaccination visit). This sample's treatment: pre-vaccination baseline after standard-of-care therapy. With 1 base removed from V and 6 bases from J, the gap between germline ends came to 16 bases. The length of the CDR3 is 16 residues. Per the germline V gene, CDR1 is MGHRA and CDR2 is YSYEKL. TCRdb's table, derived via immunoSEQ multiplex PCR, lists solely in-frame clones and lacks some. The sample lists 60,000 to 75,000 clones; around four fifths were seen once.

The sequencing used peripheral blood mononuclear cells (PBMCs), collected from a glioma patient treated with radiotherapy, temozolomide or both. This clonotype originated in a young woman with glioma. Some clones in this sample may be carry-over from other donors' samples. This chain joins TRBV4-1 and TRBJ1-5, with D uncertain. CDR3: CASSQGIGRKGQPQHF. The DNA for the CDR3 is TGCGCCAGCAGCCAAGGGATAGGAAGGAAAGGTCAGCCCCAGCATTTT.